Each of the 6 T cell receptor beta chains below was sequenced from the same sample in a study of cytomegalovirus exposure and HLA in healthy donors. Vbeta (60) and Jbeta (13) primers were used in the PCR. TCRdb's table, derived via immunoSEQ multiplex PCR, lists solely in-frame clones and lacks some. The sample yields about 92,000 clones, 84% seen once. The sequenced material came from PBMCs. Receptor source: a woman aged 18-29 years in good health and CMV-seropositive.

This chain joins TRBV7-3 and TRBJ2-1; possible D gene TRBD2, 5 bases. Germline V gene lookup returns CDR1 SGHTA and CDR2 FQGTGA. Trimming cost V 4 bases and J 0 bases, with 13 bases left between them. The CDR3 has 16 amino acids. In DNA form, the CDR3 reads TGTGCCAGCAGCTCCCGAGGGTCAAGCTCCTACAATGAGCAGTTCTTC. This sequence encodes CASSSRGSSSYNEQFF.

This chain joins TRBV9 and TRBJ2-7; 10 bases are shared with TRBD1. The CDR3 loop spans 17 amino acids. CDR1 and CDR2 from the germline V gene are SGDLS and YYNGEE. V shed 3 bases, J shed 5 bases, and the junction held 14 bases outside the gene matches. In nucleotides, the CDR3 is TGTGCCAGCAGCGGCTTACATCCGGGACAGGGGCCTAACGAGCAGTACTTC. It encodes CASSGLHPGQGPNEQYF. The variable domain in full, completed from reference TRBV9 and TRBJ2-7, reads DSGVTQTPKHLITATGQRVTLRCSPRSGDLSVYWYQQSLDQGLQFLIQYYNGEERAKGNILERFSAQQFPDLHSELNLSSLELGDSALYFCASSGLHPGQGPNEQYFGPGTRLTVT.

This chain connects TRBV19 to TRBJ1-2; 10 bases match TRBD1. This CDR3 region has 14 residues. Germline loops: CDR1 LNHDA, CDR2 SQIVND (reference sequence). J lost 5 bases, V lost 7 bases, and 7 bases had no gene match. The CDR3 reads CASKRDRGIYGYTF. CDR3 nucleotide sequence: TGTGCCAGTAAACGGGACAGGGGAATTTATGGCTACACCTTC.

Here the CDR3 DNA reads TGCGCCAGCAGCCTTATCGGGACTAGCGGGGGGGCGAGCTACGAGCAGTACTTC. Its protein product is CASSLIGTSGGASYEQYF. The chain combines TRBV5-1 with TRBJ2-7; 16 bases match TRBD2. V shed 4 bases, J shed 3 bases, and the junction held 10 bases outside the gene matches. CDR1 and CDR2 (germline): SGHRS, YFSETQ. This CDR3 contains 18 residues.

This clone was recorded once. This chain connects TRBV2 to TRBJ2-3, with TRBD1 identical over 12 bases. This CDR3 has 15 residues. Germline V CDR1 and CDR2: SNHLY, FYNNEI. With 8 bases clipped from V and 3 bases from J, the junction kept 6 bases outside the gene matches. DNA of the CDR3: TGTGCCAGCTTAGGGGACAGGGGGCATACAGATACGCAGTATTTT. This translates into CASLGDRGHTDTQYF.

The rearrangement uses TRBV19 and TRBJ2-2, with 8 positions matching TRBD1. The germline V gene has CDR1 LNHDA and CDR2 SQIVND (reference sequence). With 9 bases clipped from V and 5 bases from J, the junction kept 11 bases outside the gene matches. The CDR3 contains 15 residues. CDR3 sequence reads: CASNPGQGRTGELFF. Written as DNA, the CDR3 is TGTGCCAGCAACCCAGGACAGGGACGGACCGGGGAGCTGTTTTTT.